Listed here are 23 T cell receptor beta chains from one sample, sequenced in a study of CD8 T cells in ankylosing spondylitis. TCRdb redid the calling of the 5' RACE reads with MiXCR, one entry per CDR3 protein. The sample lists about 360,000 distinct CDR3 sequences; around 20% were seen once. Material: blood, either unsorted or a sorted T cell fraction (not recorded which). These receptors originate from a male donor with ankylosing spondylitis or in good health (not recorded which).

This clonotype occurred a few times. The chain uses TRBV5-1 and TRBJ2-3; D unclear. This CDR3 has 15 residues. The V gene's germline CDR1 is SGHRS and CDR2 YFSETQ. V lost 1 base to trimming and J lost 6 bases, with 15 bases between them. This chain's CDR3 is CASSLIDRKSDTQYF. The CDR3 nucleotides are TGCGCCAGCAGCTTGATAGACCGCAAGTCGGATACGCAGTATTTT.

The J gene is TRBJ2-7, the V gene TRBV3-1; D uncertain. Germline V gives CDR1 LGHDT, CDR2 YNNKEL (reference sequence). The CDR3 totals 16 residues. V lost 1 base, J lost 0 bases, and 13 bases lay in between. The CDR3 region is CASSQVIAANSYEQYF. For the CDR3, the DNA is TGTGCCAGCAGCCAAGTAATTGCGGCTAACTCCTACGAGCAGTACTTC.

This chain connects TRBV15 to TRBJ2-1; D gene uncertain. Germline V gene data show CDR1 as LNHNV and CDR2 as YYDKDF (reference sequence). Trimming left V 3 bases short and J 8 bases short, with 11 bases between. The CDR3 extends over 13 amino acids. The CDR3 reads CATSRYSTDEQFF. As DNA, the CDR3 is TGTGCCACCAGCAGGTATAGTACCGATGAGCAGTTCTTC.

In its sample, this clonotype was seen a few times. V gene TRBV5-5 combines with J gene TRBJ2-7, with D unresolved. V shed 0 bases and J shed 3 bases, with 10 bases lying between them. Germline-derived CDR1 and CDR2 are SGHKS and YYEKEE (reference sequence). This CDR3 has 14 amino acids. This CDR3 is CASSLVSDNYEQYF. CDR3 DNA sequence: TGTGCCAGCAGCTTGGTCTCTGACAACTACGAGCAGTACTTC.

This clonotype was seen only a few times. The rearrangement uses TRBV5-5 and TRBJ2-1; D is undetermined. With 1 base removed from V and 2 bases from J, the gap between germline ends came to 7 bases. Germline CDR1 reads SGHKS; CDR2 reads YYEKEE (reference sequence). This CDR3 has 14 residues. Here the CDR3 DNA reads TGTGCCAGCAGCTTGACGTTCACCTACAATGAGCAGTTCTTC. Protein product: CASSLTFTYNEQFF.

This chain joins TRBV28 and TRBJ2-7; 7 bases align to TRBD1. V lost 1 base and J lost 1; bases outside the gene matches: 7. The CDR3 runs to 16 residues. Germline loops: CDR1 MDHEN, CDR2 SYDVKM. The DNA for the CDR3 is TGTGCCAGCAGTTTATCAGGGACAGTACCGTCCTACGAGCAGTACTTC. Translated: CASSLSGTVPSYEQYF. The full variable domain, in which reference TRBV28 and TRBJ2-7 provide the parts outside the CDR3, is DVKVTQSSRYLVKRTGEKVFLECVQDMDHENMFWYRQDPGLGLRLIYFSYDVKMKEKGDIPEGYSVSREKKERFSLILESASTNQTSMYLCASSLSGTVPSYEQYFGPGTRLTVT.

The V gene is TRBV4-1, the J gene TRBJ2-1, with D perhaps matching TRBD2 (6 bases). This CDR3 is built from 18 residues. CDR1 and CDR2 from the germline V gene are MGHRA and YSYEKL. V gave up 0 bases and J gave up 4 bases, with 19 bases separating them. The CDR3 DNA is TGCGCCAGCAGCCAAGACGTCGGGTCCGGGACTCGTTACAATGAGCAGTTCTTC. It encodes CASSQDVGSGTRYNEQFF.

This clonotype was seen repeatedly, ten times or more. The chain uses TRBV4-2 and TRBJ1-1; D not certain. Per the germline V gene, CDR1 is LGHNA and CDR2 is YNFKEQ. The CDR3 runs 12 residues. V was clipped by 3 bases and J by 3 bases, with 5 bases between them. CDR3 amino acids: CASSQGHTEAFF. Here the CDR3 DNA reads TGTGCCAGCAGCCAGGGTCACACTGAAGCTTTCTTT.

This chain joins TRBV7-2 and TRBJ1-2; D might be TRBD1 (5 bases). The germline V and J ends were trimmed by 2 bases and 3 bases, with 13 bases remaining between them. This CDR3 comprises 15 residues. Germline CDR1 is SGHTA and CDR2 is FQGNSA. CDR3 protein: CASSLSPGPYYGYTF. The CDR3 DNA reads TGTGCCAGCAGCTTATCCCCGGGACCGTACTATGGCTACACCTTC.

The rearrangement uses TRBV29-1 and TRBJ2-7, with unresolved D. CDR1 and CDR2 from the germline V gene are SQVTM and ANQGSEA. The CDR3 is made up of 15 amino acids. V was pared by 0 bases and J by 2 bases, with 14 bases between. CDR3 sequence reads: CSVEDRRDRTYEQYF. In DNA, the CDR3 is TGCAGCGTTGAAGATCGTAGGGATCGGACCTACGAGCAGTACTTC.

The chain joins TRBV9 to TRBJ2-2; 7 bases fit TRBD2. This CDR3 contains 16 residues. Germline V gene lookup returns CDR1 SGDLS and CDR2 YYNGEE. The V and J ends lost 0 bases and 4 bases, in that order; junction bases with no gene match: 6. The CDR3 is CASSVGASGPTGELFF. The CDR3 nucleotides read TGTGCCAGCAGCGTAGGGGCTAGCGGCCCCACCGGGGAGCTGTTTTTT. Full variable domain (rest looked up from reference TRBV9 and TRBJ2-2): DSGVTQTPKHLITATGQRVTLRCSPRSGDLSVYWYQQSLDQGLQFLIQYYNGEERAKGNILERFSAQQFPDLHSELNLSSLELGDSALYFCASSVGASGPTGELFFGEGSRLTVL.

In this sample, this clonotype turned up many times. The chain uses TRBV12-3 or TRBV12-4 and TRBJ2-2; no clear D. This CDR3 is built from 13 residues. Trimming shortened V by 0 bases and J by 7 bases, and 6 bases separated the two germline ends. CDR3 DNA: TGTGCCAGCAGTTTAGCTTACGGCGGGGAGCTGTTTTTT. It encodes CASSLAYGGELFF.

In this sample, this clonotype turned up a few times. The gene calls are TRBV4-2 and TRBJ2-7; D possibly matches TRBD1 or TRBD2 (5 bases each). The CDR3 is made up of 15 amino acids. The ends were cut back, 2 bases at V and 2 bases at J, with 13 bases in the middle. Germline V gives CDR1 LGHNA, CDR2 YNFKEQ. The CDR3 region is CASSQPGTDAYEQYF. CDR3 sequence (DNA): TGTGCCAGCAGCCAACCTGGGACGGATGCCTACGAGCAGTACTTC.

This clonotype was counted between two and nine times. This rearrangement joins TRBV11-2 to TRBJ2-1; 7 bases agree with TRBD1. The CDR3 totals 15 residues. V dropped 4 bases and J dropped 3; count of bases not matched to a gene: 6. The germline V gene has CDR1 SGHAT and CDR2 FQNNGV. Written as DNA, the CDR3 is TGTGCCAGCAGCTCATTTCGGGACAGCTACAATGAGCAGTTCTTC. Translation gives CASSSFRDSYNEQFF.

This clonotype occurred a few times. The chain has TRBV12-3 or TRBV12-4 and TRBJ1-2, with 9 bases identical to TRBD1. The J segment lost 6 bases and the V segment lost 5 bases, leaving 7 bases of the junction unmatched. The CDR3 runs to 14 residues. The CDR3 nucleotides are TGTGCCAGCAGTCAACCGGGACAGGGAAATGGCTACACCTTC. This translates into CASSQPGQGNGYTF.

This clonotype has just a few counts. The chain has TRBV28 and TRBJ2-1, with no clear D. V was pared by 5 bases and J by 3 bases, with 17 bases between. The CDR3 consists of 16 residues. In germline, CDR1 is MDHEN, CDR2 SYDVKM. CDR3 sequence (DNA): TGTGCCAGCAGTCCCCCCGGGTTAGGAAACTACAATGAGCAGTTCTTC. It translates to CASSPPGLGNYNEQFF.

This clonotype occurred a few times. The V and J genes are TRBV11-2 and TRBJ1-2, with a weak D call TRBD1 (5 bases). There are 13 residues in the CDR3. V dropped 4 bases and J dropped 9 bases, with 15 bases sitting between them. CDR1 SGHAT and CDR2 FQNNGV come from the germline V gene. CDR3 nucleotides: TGTGCCAGCAGCTATGGACCAGGGTACCGCTACACCTTC. The encoded protein is CASSYGPGYRYTF.

This clonotype was counted between two and nine times. V is TRBV6-5 and J is TRBJ2-1; no firm D call. The CDR3 consists of 16 residues. CDR1 and CDR2 from the germline V gene are MNHEY and SVGAGI. V dropped 2 bases and J dropped 5 bases, with 16 bases sitting between them. In nucleotides, the CDR3 is TGTGCCAGCAGTTACGAGGCCCTAGGTTATGACAATGAGCAGTTCTTC. Its translation is CASSYEALGYDNEQFF.

This clonotype has more than one count but fewer than ten. The J gene is TRBJ2-2, the V gene TRBV11-2; 12 bases are shared with TRBD1. This CDR3 has 17 amino acids. With 4 bases clipped from V and 2 bases from J, the junction kept 5 bases outside the gene matches. Germline V CDR1 and CDR2: SGHAT, FQNNGV. The CDR3: CASSSGTGGLNTGELFF. For the CDR3, the DNA is TGTGCCAGCAGCTCGGGGACAGGGGGCCTTAACACCGGGGAGCTGTTTTTT.

V usage is TRBV6-1 and J usage is TRBJ1-1; tentatively, D is TRBD1 (5 bases). Trimming stripped 6 bases from V and 5 bases from J, with 13 bases between. This CDR3 comprises 13 residues. CDR1 is MNHNS, CDR2 SASEGT, per germline. CDR3 sequence reads: CASSAGTVTEAFF. DNA for the CDR3: TGTGCCAGCAGCGCCGGGACGGTGACTGAAGCTTTCTTT.

This clonotype was found once. The genes are TRBV7-9 and TRBJ2-5; D gene unclear. CDR1 and CDR2 from the germline V gene are SEHNR and FQNEAQ (reference sequence). The CDR3 consists of 15 residues. Trimming shortened V by 4 bases and J by 0 bases, and 12 bases separated the two germline ends. CDR3 in DNA: TGTGCCAGCAGCTCCCCAAACTTCTACCAAGAGACCCAGTACTTC. This gives the protein CASSSPNFYQETQYF.

This clonotype was counted a few times. V is TRBV13 and J is TRBJ2-7; D is undetermined. CDR1 and CDR2 (germline): PRHDT, FYEKMQ (reference sequence). The CDR3 loop spans 14 amino acids. Trimming removed 2 bases from V and 2 bases from J, with 10 bases in between. The CDR3 reads CASSLLPETYEQYF. CDR3 coding DNA: TGTGCCAGCAGCTTACTTCCAGAGACCTACGAGCAGTACTTC.

This chain links TRBV20-1 with TRBJ2-3; D possibly corresponds to TRBD1 (6 bases). The V end was cut by 7 bases, the J end by 1 base, with 9 bases between. CDR1 is DFQATT and CDR2 is SNEGSKA in the germline V gene (reference sequence). The CDR3 totals 12 residues. The CDR3 loop reads CSVWGRTDTQYF. CDR3 DNA sequence: TGCAGTGTTTGGGGGCGCACAGATACGCAGTATTTT.